This TCR beta chain originates from a study of blood T cell repertoires in COVID-19. Repertoires were generated with immunoSEQ multiplex PCR, while TCRdb's copy carries only in-frame clones and drops some. This sample has roughly 120,000 clones, with around 80% found just once. Germline V CDR1 and CDR2: MNHNS, SASEGT. V was cut by 7 bases and J by 5 bases, with 15 bases left in between. The CDR3 covers 13 residues. This clonotype was sampled from a woman older than 75 with acute or convalescent COVID-19. Sample: peripheral blood. The chain recombines TRBV6-1 with TRBJ2-7; tentatively, D is TRBD2 (6 bases). CDR3 DNA: TGTGCCAGCAAAGGAGGGTCTGGGCACGAGCAGTACTTC. Translation gives CASKGGSGHEQYF.